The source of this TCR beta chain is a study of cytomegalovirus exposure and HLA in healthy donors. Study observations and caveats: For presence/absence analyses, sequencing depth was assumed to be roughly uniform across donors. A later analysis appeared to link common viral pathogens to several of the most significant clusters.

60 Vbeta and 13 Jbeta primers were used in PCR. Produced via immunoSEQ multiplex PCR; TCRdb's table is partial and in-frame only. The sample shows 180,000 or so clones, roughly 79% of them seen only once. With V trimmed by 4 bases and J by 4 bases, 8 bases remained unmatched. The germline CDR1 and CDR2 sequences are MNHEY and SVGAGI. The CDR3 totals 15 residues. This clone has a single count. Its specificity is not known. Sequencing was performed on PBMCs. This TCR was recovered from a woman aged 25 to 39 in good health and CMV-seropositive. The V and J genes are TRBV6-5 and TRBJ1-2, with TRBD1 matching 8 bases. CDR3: CASSSTGQGIYGYTF. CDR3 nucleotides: TGTGCCAGCAGTTCGACCGGACAGGGCATCTATGGCTACACCTTC.